This TCR beta chain is from a study of OX40 agonist ivuxolimab in advanced cancers. In the study overall: Participants averaged around 60 years of age (range about 23 to 80) and were 82.7% male. Three patients got partial responses; one had hepatocellular carcinoma and two had cutaneous melanoma. Study results and caveats: CD4+ and CD8+ blood T cells expanded clonally by week 6 at 0.1 to 3.0 mg/kg. On average, CD8+ T cells had more expanded clones than CD4+.

The table came from immunoSEQ multiplex PCR; TCRdb's copy has only in-frame clones and leaves some out. The table records tens of thousands of clones, about 94% of them present only once. Germline-derived CDR1 and CDR2 are WSHSY and SAAADI. V was cut by 5 bases and J by 10 bases, with 21 bases left in between. This CDR3 region has 15 residues. Points on this clone: The target antigen is unknown.

J is TRBJ2-1 and V is TRBV10-2; D unresolved. The specimen comprised CD4+ or CD8+ T cells sorted from blood, sampled in a trial of the OX40 agonist ivuxolimab. The sequence derives from an adult with an advanced solid tumor such as melanoma, head and neck, liver or kidney cancer. The chain's CDR3 is CASSFGAQAPIEQFF. Here the CDR3 DNA reads TGCGCCAGCAGTTTTGGCGCCCAGGCGCCAATAGAGCAGTTCTTC.